Listed here are 29 T cell receptor beta chains from one sample, sequenced in a study of cytomegalovirus exposure and HLA in healthy donors. PCR amplification relied on 60 Vbeta primers (plus 13 Jbeta primers). Method: immunoSEQ multiplex PCR; TCRdb's copy keeps in-frame clones and lacks some. The sample holds 110,000 to 150,000 clones, 70% to 80% seen once. Sequenced material: PBMCs. These receptors were collected from a woman between 50 and 59 years old in good health and CMV-seropositive.

This sequence joins TRBV15 and TRBJ1-4, with 8 bases aligning to TRBD1. From germline, CDR1 is LNHNV and CDR2 YYDKDF (reference sequence). The length of the CDR3 is 14 residues. V was clipped by 10 bases and J by 3 bases; unmatched bases: 7. The DNA of the CDR3 is TGTGCCAGGGCAGGGGGCAGGTCTAATGAAAAACTGTTTTTT. Translation gives CARAGGRSNEKLFF.

The chain recombines TRBV6-1 with TRBJ1-3; maybe TRBD1 (5 bases). The germline CDR1 and CDR2 sequences are MNHNS and SASEGT. Trimming removed 7 bases from V and 9 bases from J, with 13 bases in between. The CDR3 consists of 12 residues. This chain's CDR3 is CASKLGEVTIYF. The DNA of the CDR3 is TGTGCCAGCAAGTTAGGGGAGGTCACCATATATTTT.

The chain combines TRBV6-5 with TRBJ2-7; 9 bases are shared with TRBD1. The J segment lost 2 bases and the V segment lost 5 bases, leaving 1 base of the junction unmatched. The CDR3 loop spans 13 amino acids. Germline V gene sequence: CDR1 MNHEY, CDR2 SVGAGI. The CDR3 is CASSRTGAYEQYF. Written as DNA, the CDR3 is TGTGCCAGCAGTCGGACAGGGGCCTACGAGCAGTACTTC.

The count of this clone is one. At one of its ends the junction is not consistent with the germline gene, which may arise from a read error. V is TRBV7-7 and J is TRBJ2-1; possibly TRBD2 for D (6 bases). The CDR3 has 13 residues. Germline V gives CDR1 SSHAT, CDR2 FNYEAQ (reference sequence). The CDR3 is CASSADYYNEQFF. The CDR3 region has the DNA TGTGCTAGCAGCGCGGACTATTACAATGAGCAGTTCTTC.

The chain joins TRBV10-3 to TRBJ1-1, with TRBD1 as a possible D gene (5 bases). Germline CDR1 and CDR2: ENHRY and SYGVKD. CDR3 length: 16 amino acids. The V and J ends lost 5 bases and 4 bases respectively, with 20 bases between them. For the CDR3, the DNA is TGTGCCATCAGTCCCCGCTCGGCAGGGTTGACCACTGAAGCTTTCTTT. Amino acids: CAISPRSAGLTTEAFF.

This clone came up a few times. The chain couples TRBV11-2 to TRBJ2-2; D is undetermined. V was trimmed by 4 bases and J by 6 bases, leaving 12 bases between them. Germline V gene sequence: CDR1 SGHAT, CDR2 FQNNGV. This CDR3 region has 14 residues. The CDR3 region has the DNA TGTGCCAGCAGCTCAATTCTGGCTGCCGGGGAGCTGTTTTTT. This sequence encodes CASSSILAAGELFF.

Points on this clone: The identical CDR3 is also encoded by other nucleotide sequences in the sample. The chain carries TRBV7-9 and TRBJ2-5; D is possibly TRBD1 (6 bases). With 1 base removed from V and 1 base from J, the gap between germline ends came to 7 bases. The CDR3 spans 14 residues. Germline lookup yields CDR1 SEHNR and CDR2 FQNEAQ (reference sequence). CDR3 in amino acids: CASSLGGGQETQYF. CDR3 sequence (DNA): TGTGCCAGCAGCTTAGGAGGGGGCCAAGAGACCCAGTACTTC.

The chain joins TRBV5-1 to TRBJ1-4; maybe TRBD1 (6 bases). Trimming cost V 3 bases and J 3 bases, with 12 bases left between them. In germline, CDR1 is SGHRS, CDR2 YFSETQ. This CDR3 comprises 15 residues. The CDR3 sequence is CASSSGDRSNEKLFF. The CDR3 nucleotides are TGCGCCAGCAGCTCAGGGGATCGGTCTAATGAAAAACTGTTTTTT.

The chain carries TRBV5-1 and TRBJ2-3; D remains ambiguous. The V and J ends lost 5 bases and 0 bases respectively, with 7 bases between them. CDR3 length: 13 residues. Per germline, CDR1 SGHRS and CDR2 YFSETQ. CDR3 region: CASRSSSTDTQYF. The CDR3 DNA reads as TGCGCCAGCAGGTCTTCTAGCACAGATACGCAGTATTTT.

The J gene is TRBJ2-5, the V gene TRBV5-1, with 8 bases aligning to TRBD1. The junction had 7 bases not matched to a gene; V was cut back by 2 bases and J by 1 base. CDR3 length equals 16 residues. Germline lookup yields CDR1 SGHRS and CDR2 YFSETQ. CDR3 bases: TGCGCCAGCAGCTTTACAGGACAGGGACTCCAAGAGACCCAGTACTTC. Amino acids: CASSFTGQGLQETQYF.

With respect to this clone: The junction and the germline gene differ at one end; a read error may be behind it. The V and J genes are TRBV5-4 and TRBJ1-2; 7 nucleotides line up with TRBD1. From germline, CDR1 is SGHNT and CDR2 YYREEE (reference sequence). This CDR3 region has 14 residues. The CDR3 DNA is TGTGCCAGCACCTTGGGGGACAGCCCCTATGGCTACACCTTC. It yields the protein CASTLGDSPYGYTF.

The chain joins TRBV7-9 to TRBJ1-2, with D tentatively TRBD1 (5 bases). Germline assignment: CDR1 SEHNR and CDR2 FQNEAQ (reference sequence). The CDR3 covers 13 residues. The V end lost 3 bases, the J end lost 6 bases, and 11 bases lay between the germline ends. The CDR3 sequence: CASSFDRDNGYTF. The CDR3 nucleotides are TGTGCCAGCAGCTTCGACAGAGACAATGGCTACACCTTC.

The chain recombines TRBV14 with TRBJ1-2, with D maybe TRBD1 (6 bases). Germline loops: CDR1 SGHDN, CDR2 FVKESK. The V gene lost 1 base and the J gene lost 3 bases, with 21 bases spanning the gap. This CDR3 region has 18 residues. CDR3 amino acids: CASSQAQGKGEGDYGYTF. The CDR3 bases are TGTGCCAGCAGCCAAGCGCAAGGAAAGGGCGAGGGGGACTATGGCTACACCTTC.

The chain uses TRBV11-2 and TRBJ1-1, with D perhaps TRBD1 (5 bases). The germline gives CDR1 SGHAT, CDR2 FQNNGV. The CDR3 extends over 16 amino acids. V was pared by 5 bases and J by 2 bases, with 18 bases between. The CDR3 spells CASSPGHGHINTEAFF. CDR3 nucleotides: TGTGCCAGCAGCCCTGGCCACGGACATATCAACACTGAAGCTTTCTTT.

This sequence joins TRBV10-3 and TRBJ1-2; D may be TRBD1 (6 bases). Trimming shortened V by 2 bases and J by 5 bases, and 12 bases separated the two germline ends. The CDR3 totals 14 residues. Germline-derived CDR1 and CDR2 are ENHRY and SYGVKD. The CDR3: CAISEGTGMYGYTF. For the CDR3, the DNA is TGTGCCATCAGTGAGGGAACAGGGATGTATGGCTACACCTTC.

The rearrangement links TRBV9 to TRBJ2-5, with D possibly TRBD2 on 6 matching bases. V lost 2 bases and J 2 bases, leaving 13 bases between the germline ends. The CDR3 covers 15 residues. Germline V gives CDR1 SGDLS, CDR2 YYNGEE. CDR3 region: CASSVTTSPQETQYF. The CDR3 DNA is TGTGCCAGCAGCGTGACAACTAGCCCACAAGAGACCCAGTACTTC. Filled out from reference TRBV9 and TRBJ2-5, the complete variable domain reads DSGVTQTPKHLITATGQRVTLRCSPRSGDLSVYWYQQSLDQGLQFLIQYYNGEERAKGNILERFSAQQFPDLHSELNLSSLELGDSALYFCASSVTTSPQETQYFGPGTRLLVL.

The chain carries TRBV29-1 and TRBJ1-6; 7 bases align to TRBD1. The CDR3 loop spans 13 amino acids. CDR1 SQVTM and CDR2 ANQGSEA come from the germline V gene. After removal of 6 bases from V and 2 bases from J, the junction contained 1 base not matched to a gene. The DNA of the CDR3 is TGCAGCGTAGGGACAGCCTATAATTCACCCCTCCACTTT. This gives the protein CSVGTAYNSPLHF.

V is TRBV9 and J is TRBJ2-5; TRBD1 aligns across 11 bases. The V segment lost 0 bases and the J segment 5 bases; nucleotides outside the gene matches: 9. The CDR3 spans 17 residues. Germline CDR1 and CDR2: SGDLS and YYNGEE. The CDR3, as DNA: TGTGCCAGCAGCGTAGTTGGGTATGGGACAGGGGGTGAGACCCAGTACTTC. It yields the protein CASSVVGYGTGGETQYF.

The gene calls are TRBV4-3 and TRBJ1-1; D not certain. This CDR3 is built from 15 residues. Trimming stripped 2 bases from V and 6 bases from J, with 16 bases between. Germline V lookup: CDR1 LGHNA, CDR2 YSLEER. The CDR3 nucleotides read TGCGCCAGCAGCCAAATCCGACACGTGGACTCTGAAGCTTTCTTT. It is translated as CASSQIRHVDSEAFF.

This chain links TRBV6-1 with TRBJ2-7; no definite D call. The germline V gene encodes CDR1 MNHNS and CDR2 SASEGT. The germline V and J ends were trimmed by 6 bases and 2 bases, with 17 bases remaining between them. The CDR3 length is 15 residues. The CDR3 region is CASRASIQTAYEQYF. In DNA form, the CDR3 reads TGTGCCAGCAGAGCTTCGATACAGACCGCCTACGAGCAGTACTTC.

The chain uses TRBV9 and TRBJ2-1; 10 bases match TRBD2. The CDR3 covers 13 residues. V shed 4 bases, J shed 10 bases, and the junction held 5 bases outside the gene matches. Germline values: CDR1 SGDLS, CDR2 YYNGEE. The CDR3 is CASSPGLAVEQFF. The CDR3, as DNA: TGTGCCAGCAGCCCTGGACTAGCGGTAGAGCAGTTCTTC.

The V and J genes are TRBV4-1 and TRBJ2-7, with D tentatively TRBD2 (5 bases). Trimming removed 0 bases at V and 3 bases at J, with 12 bases between. The CDR3 has 15 amino acids. The V gene's germline CDR1 is MGHRA and CDR2 YSYEKL. CDR3 region: CASSQEEELYYEQYF. The CDR3 nucleotides are TGCGCCAGCAGCCAAGAGGAGGAGCTCTACTACGAGCAGTACTTC.

This chain links TRBV5-4 with TRBJ2-1; 13 nucleotides line up with TRBD2. There are 15 residues in the CDR3. Germline CDR1 and CDR2: SGHNT and YYREEE (reference sequence). Trimming cost V 3 bases and J 10 bases; bases outside gene matches: 7. The CDR3 loop is CASSWGTSGDGEQFF. CDR3 sequence (DNA): TGTGCCAGCAGCTGGGGGACTAGCGGGGACGGCGAGCAGTTCTTC. Together with reference TRBV5-4 and TRBJ2-1, the CDR3 gives the full variable domain: ETGVTQSPTHLIKTRGQQVTLRCSSQSGHNTVSWYQQALGQGPQFIFQYYREEENGRGNFPPRFSGLQFPNYSSELNVNALELDDSALYLCASSWGTSGDGEQFFGPGTRLTVL.

The chain employs TRBV5-1 and TRBJ1-1, with TRBD1 as a possible D gene (6 bases). The V and J ends lost 3 bases and 3 bases respectively, with 15 bases between them. Germline V gene lookup returns CDR1 SGHRS and CDR2 YFSETQ. The CDR3 sequence is 15 residues long. This chain's CDR3 is CASSSLNGGHTEAFF. The CDR3 nucleotides are TGCGCCAGCAGCTCCTTGAATGGGGGCCACACTGAAGCTTTCTTT.

The rearrangement uses TRBV30 and TRBJ1-3, with unresolved D. V lost 0 bases to trimming and J lost 3 bases, with 12 bases between them. Looked up from germline, CDR1 is GTSNPN and CDR2 is SVGIG (reference sequence). The CDR3 covers 15 residues. CDR3 amino acids: CAWSVMGTFGNTIYF. The DNA of the CDR3 is TGTGCCTGGAGTGTAATGGGCACGTTTGGAAACACCATATATTTT.

The J gene is TRBJ1-2, the V gene TRBV5-8; tentative D call: TRBD1 (5 bases). V was cut by 4 bases and J by 6 bases, with 25 bases left in between. The length of the CDR3 is 17 residues. Per germline, CDR1 SGHTS and CDR2 YDEGEE. In DNA form, the CDR3 reads TGTGCCAGCAGCCCCCGGCAGGGTGTTATCTGGATCGATGGCTACACCTTC. Protein sequence: CASSPRQGVIWIDGYTF.

The J gene is TRBJ2-7, the V gene TRBV12-5; 9 bases match TRBD1. With 6 bases clipped from V and 6 bases from J, the junction kept 15 bases outside the gene matches. Germline assignment: CDR1 LGHNT and CDR2 FRNRAP. CDR3 length: 16 residues. The CDR3 here is CASGFTIPGQGPEQYF. The CDR3 DNA follows: TGTGCTAGTGGCTTCACCATCCCGGGACAGGGCCCCGAGCAGTACTTC.

This clone has only a few counts. This rearrangement joins TRBV7-6 to TRBJ2-1, with D maybe TRBD2 (6 bases). Trimming cost V 3 bases and J 16 bases, with 19 bases left between them. The CDR3 has 13 amino acids. Looked up from germline, CDR1 is SGHVS and CDR2 is FNYEAQ. The CDR3 DNA is TGTGCCAGCAGCTTCCAATCGGGGACTTCCGATTTCTTC. The encoded protein is CASSFQSGTSDFF.

V and J are TRBV19 and TRBJ1-2; weak D call: TRBD1 (6 bases). From germline, CDR1 is LNHDA and CDR2 SQIVND (reference sequence). Trimming stripped 6 bases from V and 5 bases from J, with 16 bases between. This CDR3 has 14 residues. The CDR3 DNA reads as TGTGCCAGTAGCCCAAGTCGGACAGTATATGGCTACACCTTC. This gives the protein CASSPSRTVYGYTF.